This T cell receptor beta chain was sequenced for a study of Graves' ophthalmopathy and Graves' hyperthyroidism. The length of the CDR3 is 15 residues. J lost 2 bases, V lost 6 bases, and 6 bases had no gene match. Amplified material comprised TCR beta CDR3 regions derived from RNA transcripts. First-round RT-PCR used HTBI primers; second-round multiplex PCR followed. TCRdb ran MiXCR on the multiplex PCR reads and lists one entry per CDR3 protein. The sample holds around 590,000 distinct CDR3 sequences; 39% are singletons and the top ten take about 4.1%. Excluded: other autoimmune disease, uncontrolled infection, pregnancy or lactation.

The V and J genes are TRBV12-3 or TRBV12-4 and TRBJ2-3; 9 bases align to TRBD2. This clonotype was sampled from an adult man with Graves' hyperthyroidism. The specimen sequenced was peripheral blood or thyroid tissue (not recorded which). This chain's CDR3 is CASSRRTSATDTQYF. The CDR3 bases are TGTGCCAGCAGCCGCCGGACTAGCGCCACAGATACGCAGTATTTT.